The 24 T cell receptor beta chains given below trace back to one sample, sequenced in a study of T cells and copy number aberrations in small-cell lung cancer. This table comes from immunoSEQ multiplex PCR, and its TCRdb copy is limited to in-frame clones, with some not included. The repertoire consists of some 10,000 clones, with approximately 79% occurring once and the leading ten covering roughly a third. Specimen: normal tissue next to the tumor. The receptors derive from a man in his sixties with small cell lung cancer.

This clone was recorded only once. Other DNA sequences in the same sample also yield this CDR3. V gene TRBV19 combines with J gene TRBJ1-5; a possible D gene is TRBD1 (5 bases). Germline assignment: CDR1 LNHDA and CDR2 SQIVND (reference sequence). The CDR3 sequence is 13 residues long. Trimming removed 3 bases at V and 3 bases at J, with 6 bases between. As DNA, the CDR3 is TGTGCCAGTAGTATGGACAACAATCAGCCCCAGCATTTT. Encoded protein: CASSMDNNQPQHF. The full variable domain, completed using reference TRBV19 and TRBJ1-5, is DGGITQSPKYLFRKEGQNVTLSCEQNLNHDAMYWYRQDPGQGLRLIYYSQIVNDFQKGDIAEGYSVSREKKESFPLTVTSAQKNPTAFYLCASSMDNNQPQHFGDGTRLSIL.

The chain recombines TRBV30 with TRBJ2-7; D may match TRBD1 or TRBD2 (6 bases each). The CDR3 spans 13 residues. Germline V gene data show CDR1 as GTSNPN and CDR2 as SVGIG (reference sequence). The V gene lost 0 bases and the J gene lost 4 bases, with 10 bases spanning the gap. For the CDR3, the DNA is TGTGCCTGGAGTGTGGGGGGCAGATACGAGCAGTACTTC. Translating gives CAWSVGGRYEQYF.

The V call is TRBV2, the J call TRBJ2-5; no definite D call. CDR1 is SNHLY and CDR2 is FYNNEI in the germline V gene. The V and J ends lost 3 bases and 0 bases respectively, with 8 bases between them. The CDR3 sequence is 14 residues long. In nucleotides, the CDR3 is TGTGCCAGCAGTGAGACTGAGTACCAAGAGACCCAGTACTTC. It is translated as CASSETEYQETQYF.

The chain combines TRBV27 with TRBJ1-2; D unclear. The germline V gene encodes CDR1 MNHEY and CDR2 SMNVEV (reference sequence). Trimming removed 2 bases at V and 2 bases at J, with 3 bases between. The CDR3 spans 12 residues. As DNA, the CDR3 is TGTGCCAGCAGTTTACAAAACTATGGCTACACCTTC. This gives the protein CASSLQNYGYTF.

The V and J genes are TRBV18 and TRBJ2-2; the D gene is possibly TRBD1 (6 bases). V was cut by 5 bases and J by 2 bases, with 12 bases left in between. CDR3 length equals 15 residues. Germline-derived CDR1 and CDR2 are KGHSH and LQKENI. The CDR3 nucleotides read TGTGCCAGCTCAAGTTACAGGGAAAACACCGGGGAGCTGTTTTTT. This gives the protein CASSSYRENTGELFF.

CDR3 sequence reads: CASSKDGRSSYEQYF. CDR3 nucleotide sequence: TGTGCCAGCAGCAAAGATGGGAGGAGCTCCTACGAGCAGTACTTC. The chain has TRBV21-1 and TRBJ2-7; the table's D call, TRBD2, has no DNA check behind it. TRBV21-1 is a listed pseudogene. The CDR3 consists of 15 residues.

Here the CDR3 reads CASSIGGAGGGQPQHF. The CDR3 region has the DNA TGTGCCAGTAGTATAGGAGGGGCAGGGGGCGGACAGCCCCAGCATTTT. The V gene is TRBV19, the J gene TRBJ1-5, with 8 bases that match TRBD1. Looked up from germline, CDR1 is LNHDA and CDR2 is SQIVND (reference sequence). With 1 base clipped from V and 7 bases from J, the junction kept 9 bases outside the gene matches. The CDR3 runs 16 residues. Variable domain in full (rest from reference TRBV19 and TRBJ1-5): DGGITQSPKYLFRKEGQNVTLSCEQNLNHDAMYWYRQDPGQGLRLIYYSQIVNDFQKGDIAEGYSVSREKKESFPLTVTSAQKNPTAFYLCASSIGGAGGGQPQHFGDGTRLSIL.

This clone was counted a few times. The V call is TRBV19, the J call TRBJ2-7; 8 nucleotides match TRBD2. The CDR3 has 16 amino acids. Germline V CDR1 and CDR2: LNHDA, SQIVND (reference sequence). V shed 4 bases and J 6 bases; nucleotides not matched to a gene: 14. The CDR3 is CASSTLGGESLIEQYF. DNA for the CDR3: TGTGCCAGTAGTACCCTCGGGGGGGAGTCACTGATCGAGCAGTACTTC. Based on the CDR3 plus reference TRBV19 and TRBJ2-7, the full variable domain is DGGITQSPKYLFRKEGQNVTLSCEQNLNHDAMYWYRQDPGQGLRLIYYSQIVNDFQKGDIAEGYSVSREKKESFPLTVTSAQKNPTAFYLCASSTLGGESLIEQYFGPGTRLTVT.

The chain couples TRBV7-9 to TRBJ2-1, with TRBD2 identical over 10 bases. The CDR3 runs 15 residues. The junction had 7 bases not matched to a gene; V was cut back by 3 bases and J by 8 bases. Per germline, CDR1 SEHNR and CDR2 FQNEAQ (reference sequence). The CDR3 is CASSLGGGLADEQFF. DNA of the CDR3: TGTGCCAGCAGCTTGGGGGGCGGACTAGCGGATGAGCAGTTCTTC.

The genes are TRBV28 and TRBJ2-3; 8 bases match TRBD1. This CDR3 spans 15 amino acids. The V and J ends lost 6 bases and 2 bases, in that order; junction bases with no gene match: 7. Looked up from germline, CDR1 is MDHEN and CDR2 is SYDVKM. The CDR3 nucleotides read TGTGCCAGCAGCAAAGACAGGGGAACCACAGATACGCAGTATTTT. It encodes CASSKDRGTTDTQYF.

The chain is built from TRBV25-1 and TRBJ2-2; no clear D. The CDR3 runs to 15 residues. With 2 bases removed from V and 1 base from J, the gap between germline ends came to 8 bases. Germline V gives CDR1 MGHDK, CDR2 SYGVNS. CDR3 sequence reads: CASSELSGNTGELFF. CDR3 in DNA: TGTGCCAGCAGTGAACTATCAGGGAACACCGGGGAGCTGTTTTTT.

This clone appeared a single time. This chain joins TRBV6-1 and TRBJ1-2; the D gene is possibly TRBD1 (5 bases). Deletions cut 7 bases from V and 4 bases from J, with 19 bases between. The CDR3 runs 15 residues. From germline, CDR1 is MNHNS and CDR2 SASEGT. CDR3 residues: CASMSGTEAIYGYTF. Here the CDR3 DNA reads TGTGCCAGCATGTCCGGGACCGAAGCTATCTATGGCTACACCTTC.

The chain combines TRBV15 with TRBJ1-2; no clear D. The CDR3 extends over 15 amino acids. Trimming took 0 bases from V and 8 from J, leaving 16 bases between them. Germline CDR1 LNHNV, CDR2 YYDKDF (reference sequence). CDR3 loop: CATSRDLWGHEGYTF. Here the CDR3 DNA reads TGTGCCACCAGCAGAGATCTGTGGGGTCACGAGGGCTACACCTTC.

The rearrangement joins TRBV28 to TRBJ2-7; perhaps TRBD1 as D (6 bases). CDR1 and CDR2 (germline): MDHEN, SYDVKM. V was shortened by 8 bases and J by 3 bases, with 11 bases between the two germline ends. The CDR3 has 12 amino acids. CDR3 sequence reads: CASGAGVYEQYF. The CDR3 bases are TGTGCCAGCGGGGCAGGGGTCTACGAGCAGTACTTC.

The rearrangement links TRBV7-3 to TRBJ1-5; D gene uncertain. V was cut by 2 bases and J by 6 bases, with 8 bases left in between. The CDR3 loop spans 13 amino acids. Germline V gene data show CDR1 as SGHTA and CDR2 as FQGTGA. CDR3 region: CASSLGEGQPQHF. In DNA form, the CDR3 reads TGTGCCAGCAGCTTAGGGGAGGGTCAGCCCCAGCATTTT.

CDR3 sequence reads: CASSRGTSGIHEQFF. CDR3 bases: TGTGCCAGCAGCCGCGGGACTAGCGGGATACATGAGCAGTTCTTC. The V call is TRBV7-9, the J call TRBJ2-1, with 13 bases that match TRBD2. Germline loops: CDR1 SEHNR, CDR2 FQNEAQ (reference sequence). The CDR3 loop spans 15 amino acids. After removal of 5 bases from V and 8 bases from J, the junction contained 6 bases not matched to a gene.

This chain links TRBV5-1 with TRBJ2-2; D uncertain. This CDR3 has 13 residues. Between the trimmed V and J ends, which lost 2 bases and 4 bases, there was a span of 6 bases. Germline assignment: CDR1 SGHRS and CDR2 YFSETQ. CDR3 DNA sequence: TGCGCCAGCAGCTTTACTGCCACCGGGGAGCTGTTTTTT. Protein product: CASSFTATGELFF.

Of note for this clone: This specimen includes other DNA sequences encoding the same CDR3. The chain joins TRBV27 to TRBJ2-7; D ambiguous. Germline V gives CDR1 MNHEY, CDR2 SMNVEV (reference sequence). The CDR3 totals 11 residues. Deletions cut 6 bases from V and 4 bases from J, with 7 bases between. Written as DNA, the CDR3 is TGTGCCAGCAGGAAACGGTACGAGCAGTACTTC. Amino acid sequence: CASRKRYEQYF.

This clone has only a few counts. The chain employs TRBV5-1 and TRBJ1-4; D is undetermined. Germline loops: CDR1 SGHRS, CDR2 YFSETQ. The CDR3 loop spans 14 amino acids. V lost 3 bases to trimming and J lost 0 bases, with 6 bases between them. CDR3 amino acids: CASSSSATNEKLFF. CDR3 bases: TGCGCCAGCAGCTCTAGTGCAACTAATGAAAAACTGTTTTTT.

CDR3: CASSIYGASREKLFF. The CDR3 bases are TGTGCCAGTAGTATTTATGGGGCGTCGAGGGAAAAACTGTTTTTT. The gene calls are TRBV19 and TRBJ1-4; a possible D gene is TRBD1 (5 bases). The CDR3 spans 15 residues. Trimming shortened V by 3 bases and J by 8 bases, and 16 bases separated the two germline ends. In germline, CDR1 is LNHDA, CDR2 SQIVND (reference sequence).

The chain combines TRBV11-3 with TRBJ2-1, with D perhaps TRBD1 (5 bases). Germline CDR1 reads SGHNT; CDR2 reads YENEEA. There are 14 residues in the CDR3. V lost 1 base to trimming and J lost 7 bases, with 11 bases between them. The CDR3 here is CASSLVPGPNEQFF. DNA of the CDR3: TGTGCCAGCAGCTTAGTTCCAGGGCCGAATGAGCAGTTCTTC.

The CDR3 bases are TGCGCCAGCAGCTTGGAAGGACCCCCGGTGGAGCTGTTTTTT. Translating it yields CASSLEGPPVELFF. The V gene is TRBV5-1, the J gene TRBJ2-2; no reliable D call. Trimming removed 0 bases at V and 10 bases at J, with 13 bases between. Germline V CDR1 and CDR2: SGHRS, YFSETQ. The CDR3 extends over 14 amino acids.

The chain combines TRBV5-6 with TRBJ2-3; 8 bases fit TRBD1. After removal of 1 base from V and 3 bases from J, the junction contained 13 bases not matched to a gene. Germline V gene lookup returns CDR1 SGHDT and CDR2 YYEEEE. The CDR3 is 18 residues long. CDR3 residues: CASSLRTGIGLKTDTQYF. In nucleotides, the CDR3 is TGTGCCAGCAGCTTGCGGACAGGGATAGGTTTAAAGACAGATACGCAGTATTTT.

Turning to this clone: Its ends do not fully match the called genes, so a read error is possible. J is TRBJ2-1 and V is TRBV11-3, with 13 bases aligning to TRBD2. There are 18 residues in the CDR3. Per the germline V gene, CDR1 is SGHNT and CDR2 is YENEEA. The CDR3 region is CASSSGTSGAHSYNEQFF. The DNA of the CDR3 is TGTGCTAGCAGCTCAGGGACTAGCGGGGCCCACTCCTACAATGAGCAGTTCTTC.